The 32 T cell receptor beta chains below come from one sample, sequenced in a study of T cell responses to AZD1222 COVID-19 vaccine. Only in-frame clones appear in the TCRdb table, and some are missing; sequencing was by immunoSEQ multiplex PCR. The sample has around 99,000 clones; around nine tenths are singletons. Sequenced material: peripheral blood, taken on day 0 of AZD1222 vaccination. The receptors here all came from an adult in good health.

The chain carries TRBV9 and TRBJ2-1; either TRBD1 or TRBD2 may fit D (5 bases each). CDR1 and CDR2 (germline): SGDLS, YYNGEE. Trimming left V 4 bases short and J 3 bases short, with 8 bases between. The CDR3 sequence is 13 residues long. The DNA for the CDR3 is TGTGCCAGCAGCAGGGACCTCTACAATGAGCAGTTCTTC. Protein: CASSRDLYNEQFF. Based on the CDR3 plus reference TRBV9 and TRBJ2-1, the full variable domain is DSGVTQTPKHLITATGQRVTLRCSPRSGDLSVYWYQQSLDQGLQFLIQYYNGEERAKGNILERFSAQQFPDLHSELNLSSLELGDSALYFCASSRDLYNEQFFGPGTRLTVL.

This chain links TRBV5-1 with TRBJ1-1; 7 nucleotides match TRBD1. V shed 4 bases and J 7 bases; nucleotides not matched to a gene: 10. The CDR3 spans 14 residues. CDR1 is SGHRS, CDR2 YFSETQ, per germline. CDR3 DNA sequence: TGCGCCAGCAGCGCGACAGGGTGGGTTGGTGAAGCTTTCTTT. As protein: CASSATGWVGEAFF. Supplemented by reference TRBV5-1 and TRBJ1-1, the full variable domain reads KAGVTQTPRYLIKTRGQQVTLSCSPISGHRSVSWYQQTPGQGLQFLFEYFSETQRNKGNFPGRFSGRQFSNSRSEMNVSTLELGDSALYLCASSATGWVGEAFFGQGTRLTVV.

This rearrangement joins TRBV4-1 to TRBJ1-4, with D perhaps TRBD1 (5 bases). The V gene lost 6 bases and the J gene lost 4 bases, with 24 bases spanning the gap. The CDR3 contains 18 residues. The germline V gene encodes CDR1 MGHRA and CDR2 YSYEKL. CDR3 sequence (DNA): TGCGCCAGCAGTCAAAAGATAGTGCCGACAGTGGGTAATGAAAAACTGTTTTTT. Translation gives CASSQKIVPTVGNEKLFF.

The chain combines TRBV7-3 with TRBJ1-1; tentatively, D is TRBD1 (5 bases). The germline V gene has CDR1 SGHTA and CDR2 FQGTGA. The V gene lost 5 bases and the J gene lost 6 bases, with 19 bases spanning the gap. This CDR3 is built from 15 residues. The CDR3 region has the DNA TGTGCCAGCAGCCCCAAGGGTGGGGGGACGGCTGAAGCTTTCTTT. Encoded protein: CASSPKGGGTAEAFF. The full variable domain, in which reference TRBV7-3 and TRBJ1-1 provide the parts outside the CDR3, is GAGVSQTPSNKVTEKGKYVELRCDPISGHTALYWYRQSLGQGPEFLIYFQGTGAADDSGLPNDRFFAVRPEGSVSTLKIQRTERGDSAVYLCASSPKGGGTAEAFFGQGTRLTVV.

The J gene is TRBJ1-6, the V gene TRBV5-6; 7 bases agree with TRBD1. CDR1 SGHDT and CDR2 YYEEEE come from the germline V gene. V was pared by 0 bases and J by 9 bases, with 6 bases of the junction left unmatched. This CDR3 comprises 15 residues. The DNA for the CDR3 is TGTGCCAGCAGCTTGGTTGGCAGGGGGGTTTCACCCCTCCACTTT. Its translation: CASSLVGRGVSPLHF.

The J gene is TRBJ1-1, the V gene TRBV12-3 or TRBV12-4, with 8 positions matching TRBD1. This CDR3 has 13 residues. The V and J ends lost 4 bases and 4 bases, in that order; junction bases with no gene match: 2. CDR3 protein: CASSSTGGTEAFF. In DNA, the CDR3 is TGTGCCAGCAGTTCCACAGGGGGCACTGAAGCTTTCTTT.

The CDR3 loop reads CASRDGGSPLHF. For the CDR3, the DNA is TGTGCCAGCAGGGATGGGGGTTCACCCCTCCACTTT. The rearrangement links TRBV7-2 to TRBJ1-6, with D tentatively TRBD1 (5 bases). V dropped 6 bases and J dropped 9 bases, with 9 bases sitting between them. The CDR3 has 12 residues. Germline CDR1 and CDR2: SGHTA and FQGNSA.

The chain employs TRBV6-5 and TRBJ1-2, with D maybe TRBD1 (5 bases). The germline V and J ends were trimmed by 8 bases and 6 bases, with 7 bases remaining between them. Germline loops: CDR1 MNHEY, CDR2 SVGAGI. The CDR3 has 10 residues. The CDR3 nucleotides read TGTGCCAGCGGGGGGAATGGCTACACCTTC. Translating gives CASGGNGYTF.

The CDR3 is CASSESGRQFF. The CDR3 region has the DNA TGCGCCAGCAGTGAGTCAGGCCGGCAGTTCTTC. The chain employs TRBV10-2 and TRBJ2-1; D remains ambiguous. In germline, CDR1 is WSHSY, CDR2 SAAADI. V dropped 0 bases and J dropped 12 bases, with 6 bases sitting between them. The CDR3 length is 11 residues.

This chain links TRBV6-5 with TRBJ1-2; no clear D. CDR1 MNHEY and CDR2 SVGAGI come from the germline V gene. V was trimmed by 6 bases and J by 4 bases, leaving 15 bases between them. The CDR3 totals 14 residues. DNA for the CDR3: TGTGCCAGCAGGGACCCCCAGGTCCTCTATGGCTACACCTTC. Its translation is CASRDPQVLYGYTF.

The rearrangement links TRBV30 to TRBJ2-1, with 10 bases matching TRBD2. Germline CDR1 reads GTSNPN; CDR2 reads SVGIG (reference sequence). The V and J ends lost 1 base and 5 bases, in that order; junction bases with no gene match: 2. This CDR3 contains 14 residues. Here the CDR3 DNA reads TGTGCCTGGAGTGACGGACTAGCGGACAATGAGCAGTTCTTC. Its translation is CAWSDGLADNEQFF.

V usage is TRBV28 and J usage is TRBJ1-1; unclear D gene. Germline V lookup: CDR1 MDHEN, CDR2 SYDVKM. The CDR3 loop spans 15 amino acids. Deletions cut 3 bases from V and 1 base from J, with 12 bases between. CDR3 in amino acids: CASSFRRMENTEAFF. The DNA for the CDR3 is TGTGCCAGCAGTTTTCGCCGTATGGAGAACACTGAAGCTTTCTTT.

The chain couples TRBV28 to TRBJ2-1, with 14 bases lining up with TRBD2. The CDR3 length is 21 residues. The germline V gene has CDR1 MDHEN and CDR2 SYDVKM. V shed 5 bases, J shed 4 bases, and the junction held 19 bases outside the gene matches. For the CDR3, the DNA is TGTGCCAGCAGTGCATTTTGGGGGACTAGCGGGAGAAAACAGGGTTACAATGAGCAGTTCTTC. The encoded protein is CASSAFWGTSGRKQGYNEQFF. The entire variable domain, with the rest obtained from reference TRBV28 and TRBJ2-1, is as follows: DVKVTQSSRYLVKRTGEKVFLECVQDMDHENMFWYRQDPGLGLRLIYFSYDVKMKEKGDIPEGYSVSREKKERFSLILESASTNQTSMYLCASSAFWGTSGRKQGYNEQFFGPGTRLTVL.

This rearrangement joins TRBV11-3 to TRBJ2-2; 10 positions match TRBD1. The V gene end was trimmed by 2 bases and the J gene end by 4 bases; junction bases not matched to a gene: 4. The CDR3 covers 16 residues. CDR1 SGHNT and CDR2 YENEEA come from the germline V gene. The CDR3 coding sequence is TGTGCCAGCAGCTTAAGGACAGGGGGTACCACCGGGGAGCTGTTTTTT. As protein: CASSLRTGGTTGELFF.

The CDR3: CSVRGLAGGPRETQYF. CDR3 nucleotides: TGCAGCGTTAGGGGGCTAGCGGGAGGGCCCAGGGAGACCCAGTACTTC. The chain uses TRBV29-1 and TRBJ2-5; TRBD2 agrees at 12 bases. Germline loops: CDR1 SQVTM, CDR2 ANQGSEA. This CDR3 comprises 16 residues. V shed 5 bases and J 5 bases; nucleotides not matched to a gene: 12.

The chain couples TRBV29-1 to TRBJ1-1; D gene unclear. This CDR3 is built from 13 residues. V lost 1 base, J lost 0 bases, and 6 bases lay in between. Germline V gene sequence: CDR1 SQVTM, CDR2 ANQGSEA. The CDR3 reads CSVEGVMNTEAFF. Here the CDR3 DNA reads TGCAGCGTTGAAGGCGTGATGAACACTGAAGCTTTCTTT.

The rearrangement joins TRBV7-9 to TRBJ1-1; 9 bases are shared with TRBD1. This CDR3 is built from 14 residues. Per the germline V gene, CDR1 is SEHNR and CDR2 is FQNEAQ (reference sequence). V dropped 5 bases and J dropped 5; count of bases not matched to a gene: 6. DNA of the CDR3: TGTGCCAGCAGCCCCACAGGGGGCGGAACTGAAGCTTTCTTT. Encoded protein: CASSPTGGGTEAFF.

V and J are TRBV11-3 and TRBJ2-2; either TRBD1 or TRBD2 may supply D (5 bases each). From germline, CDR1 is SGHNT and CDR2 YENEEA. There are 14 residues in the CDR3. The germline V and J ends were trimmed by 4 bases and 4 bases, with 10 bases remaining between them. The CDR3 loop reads CASSWGGGTGELFF. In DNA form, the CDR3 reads TGTGCCAGCAGCTGGGGTGGGGGCACCGGGGAGCTGTTTTTT.

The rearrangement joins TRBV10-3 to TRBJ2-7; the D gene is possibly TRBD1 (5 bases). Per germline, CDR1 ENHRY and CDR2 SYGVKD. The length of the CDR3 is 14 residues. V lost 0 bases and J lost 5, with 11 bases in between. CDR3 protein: CAISESIGAHEQYF. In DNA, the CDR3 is TGTGCCATCAGTGAGTCGATAGGGGCCCACGAGCAGTACTTC.

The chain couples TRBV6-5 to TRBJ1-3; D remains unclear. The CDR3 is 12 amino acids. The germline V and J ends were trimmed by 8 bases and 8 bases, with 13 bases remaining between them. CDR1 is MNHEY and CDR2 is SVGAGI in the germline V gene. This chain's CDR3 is CASLTPSDTIYF. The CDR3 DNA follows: TGTGCCAGCCTAACCCCCTCAGACACCATATATTTT.

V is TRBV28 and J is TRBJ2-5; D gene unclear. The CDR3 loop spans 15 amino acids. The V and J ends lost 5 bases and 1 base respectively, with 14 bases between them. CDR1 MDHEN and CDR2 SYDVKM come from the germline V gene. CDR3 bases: TGTGCCAGCAGTAAATCCCTACCCATCCAAGAGACCCAGTACTTC. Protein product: CASSKSLPIQETQYF.

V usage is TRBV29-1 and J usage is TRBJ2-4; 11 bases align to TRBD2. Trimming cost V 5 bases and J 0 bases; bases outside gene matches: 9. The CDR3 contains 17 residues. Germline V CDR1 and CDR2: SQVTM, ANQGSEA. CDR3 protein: CSVLIAGGGKAKNIQYF. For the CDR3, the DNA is TGCAGCGTTTTAATAGCGGGAGGGGGGAAAGCCAAAAACATTCAGTACTTC.

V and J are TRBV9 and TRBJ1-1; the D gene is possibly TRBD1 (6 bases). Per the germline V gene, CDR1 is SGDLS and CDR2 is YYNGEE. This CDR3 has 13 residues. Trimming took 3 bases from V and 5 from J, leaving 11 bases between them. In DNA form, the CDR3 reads TGTGCCAGCAGCGCACAGGGAAGGACTGAAGCTTTCTTT. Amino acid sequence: CASSAQGRTEAFF.

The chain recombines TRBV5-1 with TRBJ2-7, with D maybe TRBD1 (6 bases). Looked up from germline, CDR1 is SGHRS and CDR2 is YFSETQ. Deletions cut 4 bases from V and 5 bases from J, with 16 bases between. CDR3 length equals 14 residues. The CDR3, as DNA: TGCGCCAGCAGCCACACAGGGCGTCAGGACGAGCAGTACTTC. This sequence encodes CASSHTGRQDEQYF.

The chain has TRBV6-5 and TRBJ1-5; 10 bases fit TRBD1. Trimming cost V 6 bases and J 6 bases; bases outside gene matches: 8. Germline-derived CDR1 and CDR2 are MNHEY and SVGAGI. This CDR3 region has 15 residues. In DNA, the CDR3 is TGTGCCAGCAGGGAGGGACAGGGGTTCCCTCAGCCCCAGCATTTT. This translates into CASREGQGFPQPQHF.

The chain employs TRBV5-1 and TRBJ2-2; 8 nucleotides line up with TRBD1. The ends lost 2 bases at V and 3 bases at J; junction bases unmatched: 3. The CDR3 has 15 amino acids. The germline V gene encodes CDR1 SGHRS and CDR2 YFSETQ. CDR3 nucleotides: TGCGCCAGCAGCTTCAGGGGGCTAGACACCGGGGAGCTGTTTTTT. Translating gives CASSFRGLDTGELFF.

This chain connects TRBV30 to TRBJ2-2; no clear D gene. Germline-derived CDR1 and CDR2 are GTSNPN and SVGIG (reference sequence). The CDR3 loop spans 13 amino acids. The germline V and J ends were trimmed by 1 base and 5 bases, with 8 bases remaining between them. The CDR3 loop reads CAWSAQVTGELFF. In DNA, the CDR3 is TGTGCCTGGAGTGCCCAGGTTACCGGGGAGCTGTTTTTT.

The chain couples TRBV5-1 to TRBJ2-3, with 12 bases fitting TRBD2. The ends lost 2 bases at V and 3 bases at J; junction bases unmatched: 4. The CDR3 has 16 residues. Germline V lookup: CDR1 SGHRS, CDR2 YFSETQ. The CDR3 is CASSFGLAGFTDTQYF. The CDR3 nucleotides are TGCGCCAGCAGCTTTGGACTAGCGGGATTTACAGATACGCAGTATTTT.

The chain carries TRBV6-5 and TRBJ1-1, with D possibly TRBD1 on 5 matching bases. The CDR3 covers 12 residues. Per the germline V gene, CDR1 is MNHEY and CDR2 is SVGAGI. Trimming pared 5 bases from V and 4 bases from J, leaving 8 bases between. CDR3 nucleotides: TGTGCCAGCAGTACAGGTTTCACTGAAGCTTTCTTT. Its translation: CASSTGFTEAFF.

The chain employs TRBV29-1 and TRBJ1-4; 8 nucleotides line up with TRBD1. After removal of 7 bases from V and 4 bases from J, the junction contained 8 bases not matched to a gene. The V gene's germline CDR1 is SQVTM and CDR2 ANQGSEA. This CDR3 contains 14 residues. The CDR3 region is CSAARDRINEKLFF. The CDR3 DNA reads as TGCAGCGCTGCCCGGGACAGGATTAATGAAAAACTGTTTTTT.

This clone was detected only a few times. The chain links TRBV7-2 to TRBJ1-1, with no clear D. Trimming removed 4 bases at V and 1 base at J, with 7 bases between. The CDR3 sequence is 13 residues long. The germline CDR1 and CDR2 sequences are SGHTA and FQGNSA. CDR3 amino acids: CASSSATNTEAFF. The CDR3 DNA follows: TGTGCCAGCAGCTCCGCTACGAACACTGAAGCTTTCTTT.

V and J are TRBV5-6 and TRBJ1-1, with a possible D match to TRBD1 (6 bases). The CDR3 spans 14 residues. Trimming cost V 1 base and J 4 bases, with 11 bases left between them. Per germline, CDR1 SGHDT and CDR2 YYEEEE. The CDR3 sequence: CASSLRDMGTEAFF. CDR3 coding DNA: TGTGCCAGCAGCTTGAGGGACATGGGCACTGAAGCTTTCTTT.